Sequencing of this T cell receptor beta chain was carried out in a study of cytomegalovirus exposure and HLA in healthy donors. About the study: Previous work identified roughly 110 million unique TCR beta sequences from roughly 180 million T cells. The Caucasian-associated ancestry cluster contained around four fifths of the approximately 420 genotyped donors. Study outcomes and limitations: TRBV6-2, TRBV6-3 and some other V segments were unresolvable in 87-base-pair reads. A later analysis, which compared TCR beta chains of equal frequency, found the HLA-associated ones more clonally expanded.

Points on this clone: The antigen is undetermined. One junction end does not reproduce the germline sequence, and a read error may be involved. Within the sample, other DNA sequences also encode this same CDR3.

The CDR3 is 18 amino acids. Germline CDR1 SGHRS, CDR2 YFSETQ. The PCR was carried out with 60 Vbeta primers and 13 Jbeta primers. Generated by immunoSEQ multiplex PCR, the TCRdb table keeps only in-frame clones and is missing some. The repertoire holds about 170,000 clones, with roughly 76% as singletons. This receptor was taken from a male donor in good health and CMV-seronegative. The chain joins TRBV5-1 to TRBJ1-3; a possible D gene is TRBD1 (5 bases). The sequencing input was PBMCs. The CDR3 DNA is TGTGCCAGCAGCTTGGCCGGACCAAGGGGATCTATCGGAAACACCATATATTTT. Protein: CASSLAGPRGSIGNTIYF.